What follows are 5 T cell receptor beta chains derived from one specimen sequenced in a study of blood T cells in healthy people across ages. A second PCR of about 6 to 12 cycles used a sample-barcoded 5' primer and a J-beta primer mix. TCRdb re-derived calls from the 5' RACE reads in MiXCR, one entry per CDR3 protein. The sample contains about 580,000 distinct CDR3 sequences, 40% to 55% of which appear only once. The sequenced sample consisted of blood. Every receptor here comes from an older man in good health.

This clonotype was picked up a small number of times. The chain links TRBV7-2 to TRBJ2-7; 8 bases agree with TRBD1. Germline CDR1 reads SGHTA; CDR2 reads FQGNSA. The length of the CDR3 is 12 residues. Trimming cost V 5 bases and J 6 bases; bases outside gene matches: 3. CDR3 DNA sequence: TGTGCCAGCAGCACGGACAGGGCCGAGCAGTACTTC. Its translation: CASSTDRAEQYF.

The V call is TRBV28, the J call TRBJ1-4; a possible D gene is TRBD1 (5 bases). With 4 bases removed from V and 4 bases from J, the gap between germline ends came to 13 bases. This CDR3 has 15 residues. CDR1 MDHEN and CDR2 SYDVKM come from the germline V gene. The CDR3 DNA reads as TGTGCCAGCAGTTCCCCCCAGGGTTATAATGAAAAACTGTTTTTT. The encoded protein is CASSSPQGYNEKLFF.

J is TRBJ2-7 and V is TRBV10-3; the match to TRBD1 covers 10 bases. The germline gives CDR1 ENHRY, CDR2 SYGVKD. CDR3 length equals 15 residues. Germline trimming cut 2 bases from V and 7 bases from J; bases unmatched to any gene: 8. CDR3 in DNA: TGTGCCATCAGTGAGGACAGGGGGCCATACAATGAGCAGTACTTC. Protein: CAISEDRGPYNEQYF.

This chain joins TRBV3-1 and TRBJ1-1, with a tentative D call TRBD1 (5 bases). Looked up from germline, CDR1 is LGHDT and CDR2 is YNNKEL (reference sequence). With 3 bases removed from V and 1 base from J, the gap between germline ends came to 9 bases. The CDR3 contains 14 residues. The CDR3 DNA sequence: TGTGCCAGCAGCCATAGGGGCCAGAACACTGAAGCTTTCTTT. Translation: CASSHRGQNTEAFF.

The V and J genes are TRBV4-3 and TRBJ2-3; TRBD1 agrees at 9 bases. The germline gives CDR1 LGHNA, CDR2 YSLEER. This CDR3 contains 16 residues. The J segment lost 3 bases and the V segment lost 1 base, leaving 5 bases of the junction unmatched. Here the CDR3 DNA reads TGCGCCAGCAGCCAAGGGACAGGGGTCCGAACAGATACGCAGTATTTT. Translation: CASSQGTGVRTDTQYF.